A single sample is the source of the 9 T cell receptor beta chains below, sequenced in a study of blood T cell repertoires in COVID-19. Produced via immunoSEQ multiplex PCR; TCRdb's table is partial and in-frame only. The repertoire holds 140,000 to 150,000 clones, with 85% to 90% as singletons. Sequencing used PBMCs or T cells enriched from blood (not recorded which). Receptors originate from a woman aged 25 to 39 with acute COVID-19.

This rearrangement joins TRBV20-1 to TRBJ2-5; D remains unclear. Germline CDR1 is DFQATT and CDR2 is SNEGSKA (reference sequence). The CDR3 sequence is 10 residues long. Trimming took 4 bases from V and 4 from J, leaving 4 bases between them. The CDR3 nucleotides read TGCAGTGCTACAGGAGAGACCCAGTACTTC. Translated: CSATGETQYF.

This chain joins TRBV27 and TRBJ1-6; 8 bases agree with TRBD1. There are 14 residues in the CDR3. Germline V gene lookup returns CDR1 MNHEY and CDR2 SMNVEV (reference sequence). V trimming: 6 bases; J trimming: 11 bases; junction bases outside the gene matches: 9. Here the CDR3 reads CASSSGTGWAPLHF. CDR3 nucleotides: TGTGCCAGCAGCAGCGGGACAGGATGGGCACCCCTCCACTTT.

The CDR3 DNA follows: TGTGCCAGCTCACCAATAATGGACAGGGGGGGCACTGAAGCTTTCTTT. It specifies CASSPIMDRGGTEAFF. V is TRBV18 and J is TRBJ1-1; TRBD1 matches 10 bases. The CDR3 spans 16 residues. Germline CDR1 reads KGHSH; CDR2 reads LQKENI. With 2 bases clipped from V and 4 bases from J, the junction kept 7 bases outside the gene matches.

This clone has a single count. The V and J genes are TRBV27 and TRBJ2-3; 7 bases match TRBD2. Looked up from germline, CDR1 is MNHEY and CDR2 is SMNVEV (reference sequence). The CDR3 runs 15 residues. V dropped 6 bases and J dropped 2; count of bases not matched to a gene: 8. CDR3 protein: CASSPVAGVTDTQYF. In DNA form, the CDR3 reads TGTGCCAGCAGCCCGGTAGCGGGCGTCACAGATACGCAGTATTTT.

CDR3 in DNA: TGTGCCAGCAGCTTAGAGGGACAGGGTCCCACCTACGAGCAGTACTTC. Its translation is CASSLEGQGPTYEQYF. The V call is TRBV7-8, the J call TRBJ2-7; 9 nucleotides align to TRBD1. The junction had 6 bases not matched to a gene; V was cut back by 1 base and J by 2 bases. CDR1 and CDR2 from the germline V gene are SGHVS and FQNEAQ. The CDR3 contains 16 residues.

This rearrangement joins TRBV7-9 to TRBJ2-1; 10 nucleotides agree with TRBD2. The ends lost 5 bases at V and 8 bases at J; junction bases unmatched: 6. The CDR3 has 14 amino acids. From germline, CDR1 is SEHNR and CDR2 FQNEAQ (reference sequence). This chain's CDR3 is CASSRLAGLDEQFF. The CDR3 nucleotides read TGTGCCAGCAGCCGACTAGCGGGTTTGGATGAGCAGTTCTTC.

The chain recombines TRBV4-3 with TRBJ2-7; 9 nucleotides align to TRBD2. Germline lookup yields CDR1 LGHNA and CDR2 YSLEER. The CDR3 contains 18 residues. The trim removed 1 base at V and 0 bases at J, leaving 10 bases unmatched. The DNA of the CDR3 is TGCGCCAGCAGCCAAGGGACTACTAGCGGGTGGGACTCCTACGAGCAGTACTTC. Translated, it gives CASSQGTTSGWDSYEQYF.

This chain uses TRBV6-5 with TRBJ1-2; TRBD1 matches at 10 bases. CDR3 length equals 15 residues. V trimming: 7 bases; J trimming: 3 bases; junction bases outside the gene matches: 8. Germline CDR1 MNHEY, CDR2 SVGAGI. CDR3: CASTWGGTGDYGYTF. CDR3 DNA: TGTGCCAGCACATGGGGGGGGACAGGGGACTATGGCTACACCTTC.

This chain links TRBV25-1 with TRBJ2-5; 7 bases match TRBD2. The CDR3 sequence is 14 residues long. The V and J ends lost 7 bases and 3 bases, in that order; junction bases with no gene match: 8. CDR1 MGHDK and CDR2 SYGVNS come from the germline V gene. CDR3 region: CASTQWGGKETQYF. CDR3 nucleotides: TGTGCCAGCACCCAGTGGGGGGGTAAAGAGACCCAGTACTTC.